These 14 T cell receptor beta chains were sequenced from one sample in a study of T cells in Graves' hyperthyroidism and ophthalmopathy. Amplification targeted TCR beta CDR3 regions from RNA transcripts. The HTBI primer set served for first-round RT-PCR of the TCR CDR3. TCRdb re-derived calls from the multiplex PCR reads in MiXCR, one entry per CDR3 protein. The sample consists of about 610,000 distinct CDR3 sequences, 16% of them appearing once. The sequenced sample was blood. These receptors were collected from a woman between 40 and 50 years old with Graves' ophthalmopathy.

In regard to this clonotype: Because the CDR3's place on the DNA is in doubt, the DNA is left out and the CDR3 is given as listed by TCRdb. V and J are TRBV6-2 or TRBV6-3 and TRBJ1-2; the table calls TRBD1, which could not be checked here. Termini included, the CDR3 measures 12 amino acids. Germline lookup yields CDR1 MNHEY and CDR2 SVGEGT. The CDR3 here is CASSEGSYGCTF.

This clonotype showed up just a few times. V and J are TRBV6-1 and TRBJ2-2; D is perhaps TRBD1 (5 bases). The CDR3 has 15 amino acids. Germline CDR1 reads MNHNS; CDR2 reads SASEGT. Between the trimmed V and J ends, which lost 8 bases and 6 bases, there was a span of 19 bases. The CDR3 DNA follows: TGTGCCAGCTCCAGAAGGGGCAGCTGGCCCGGGGAGCTGTTTTTT. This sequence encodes CASSRRGSWPGELFF.

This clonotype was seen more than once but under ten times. CDR3 loop: CASSLEAGTTYEQYF. The CDR3 coding sequence is TGTGCCAGCAGCTTAGAGGCAGGGACGACCTACGAGCAGTACTTC. This chain links TRBV11-2 with TRBJ2-7; possibly TRBD1 or TRBD2 for D (5 bases each). Germline V CDR1 and CDR2: SGHAT, FQNNGV. The CDR3 consists of 15 residues. Trimming shortened V by 0 bases and J by 2 bases, and 11 bases separated the two germline ends.

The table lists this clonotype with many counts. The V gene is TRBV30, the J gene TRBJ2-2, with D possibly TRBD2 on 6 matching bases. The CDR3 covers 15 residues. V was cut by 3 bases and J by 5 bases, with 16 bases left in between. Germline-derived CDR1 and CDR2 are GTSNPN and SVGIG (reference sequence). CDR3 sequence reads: CAWRASSVRTGELFF. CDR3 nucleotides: TGTGCCTGGAGAGCATCTAGCGTTCGAACCGGGGAGCTGTTTTTT.

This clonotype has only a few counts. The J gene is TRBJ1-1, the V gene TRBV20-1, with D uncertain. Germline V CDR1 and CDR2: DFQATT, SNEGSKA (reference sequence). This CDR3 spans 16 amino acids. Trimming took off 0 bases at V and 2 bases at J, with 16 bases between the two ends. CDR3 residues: CSARDPLRAPNTEAFF. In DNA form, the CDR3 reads TGCAGTGCTAGAGACCCACTCCGGGCGCCCAACACTGAAGCTTTCTTT.

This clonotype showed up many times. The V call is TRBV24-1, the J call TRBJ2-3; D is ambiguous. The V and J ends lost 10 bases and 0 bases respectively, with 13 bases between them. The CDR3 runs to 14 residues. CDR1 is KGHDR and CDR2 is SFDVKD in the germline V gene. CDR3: CATRADGSTDTQYF. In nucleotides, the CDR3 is TGTGCCACTAGGGCGGACGGAAGCACAGATACGCAGTATTTT.

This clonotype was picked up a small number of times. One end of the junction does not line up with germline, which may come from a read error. CDR3 in DNA: TGCGCCAGCAGTGAAGGGCCAGGGTCCAAAACCATTCAGTACTTC. It translates to CASSEGPGSKTIQYF. This chain joins TRBV2 and TRBJ2-4; weak D call: TRBD1 (5 bases). Looked up from germline, CDR1 is SNHLY and CDR2 is FYNNEI. CDR3 length: 15 amino acids. The full variable domain, in which reference TRBV2 and TRBJ2-4 provide the parts outside the CDR3, is EPEVTQTPSHQVTQMGQEVILRCVPISNHLYFYWYRQILGQKVEFLVSFYNNEISEKSEIFDDQFSVERPDGSNFTLKIRSTKLEDSAMYFCASSEGPGSKTIQYFGAGTRLSVL.

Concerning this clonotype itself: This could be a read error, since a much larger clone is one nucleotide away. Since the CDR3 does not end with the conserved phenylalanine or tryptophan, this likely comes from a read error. This chain's CDR3 is CASSLAVFTDTQYS. In DNA, the CDR3 is TGTGCCAGCAGCTTAGCCGTATTCACAGATACGCAGTATTCT. The chain employs TRBV13 and TRBJ2-3; D is unresolved. The germline V gene encodes CDR1 PRHDT and CDR2 FYEKMQ (reference sequence). The CDR3 loop spans 14 amino acids. V was trimmed by 1 base and J by 2 bases, leaving 7 bases between them.

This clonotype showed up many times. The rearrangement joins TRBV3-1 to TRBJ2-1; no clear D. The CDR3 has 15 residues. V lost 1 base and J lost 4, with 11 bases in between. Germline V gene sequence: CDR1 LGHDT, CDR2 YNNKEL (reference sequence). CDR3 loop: CASSQGRSDYNEQFF. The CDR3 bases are TGTGCCAGCAGCCAAGGTCGGTCAGATTACAATGAGCAGTTCTTC.

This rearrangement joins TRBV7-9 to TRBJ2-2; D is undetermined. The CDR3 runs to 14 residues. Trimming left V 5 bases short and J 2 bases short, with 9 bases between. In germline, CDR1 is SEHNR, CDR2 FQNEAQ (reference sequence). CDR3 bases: TGTGCCAGCAGCCCCCGACCTAACACCGGGGAGCTGTTTTTT. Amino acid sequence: CASSPRPNTGELFF.

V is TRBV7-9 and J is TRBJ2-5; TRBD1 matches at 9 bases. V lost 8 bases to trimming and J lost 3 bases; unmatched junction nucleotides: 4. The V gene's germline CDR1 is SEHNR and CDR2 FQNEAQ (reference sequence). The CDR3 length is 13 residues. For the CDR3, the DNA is TGTGCCAGCGGTACAGGGGGCAAAGAGACCCAGTACTTC. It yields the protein CASGTGGKETQYF.

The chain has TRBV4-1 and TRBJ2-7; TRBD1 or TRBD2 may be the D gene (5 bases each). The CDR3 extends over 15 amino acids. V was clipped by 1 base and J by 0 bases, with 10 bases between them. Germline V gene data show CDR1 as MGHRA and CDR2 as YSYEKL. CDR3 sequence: CASSQAEGHSYEQYF. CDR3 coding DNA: TGCGCCAGCAGCCAAGCAGAGGGGCACTCCTACGAGCAGTACTTC.

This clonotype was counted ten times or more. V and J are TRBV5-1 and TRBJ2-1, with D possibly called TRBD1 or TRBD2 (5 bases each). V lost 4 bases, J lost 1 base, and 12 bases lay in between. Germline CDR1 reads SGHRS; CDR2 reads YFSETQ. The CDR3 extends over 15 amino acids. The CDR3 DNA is TGCGCCAGCAGCCCCGGGACCACATCCTACAATGAGCAGTTCTTC. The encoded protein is CASSPGTTSYNEQFF.

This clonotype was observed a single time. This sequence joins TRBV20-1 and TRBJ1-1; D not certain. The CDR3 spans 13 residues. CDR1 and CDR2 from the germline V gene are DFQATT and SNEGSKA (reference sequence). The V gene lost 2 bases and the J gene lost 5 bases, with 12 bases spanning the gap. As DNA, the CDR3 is TGCAGTGCTAGACCCGGGTCCCGGACTGAAGCTTTCTTT. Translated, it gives CSARPGSRTEAFF.